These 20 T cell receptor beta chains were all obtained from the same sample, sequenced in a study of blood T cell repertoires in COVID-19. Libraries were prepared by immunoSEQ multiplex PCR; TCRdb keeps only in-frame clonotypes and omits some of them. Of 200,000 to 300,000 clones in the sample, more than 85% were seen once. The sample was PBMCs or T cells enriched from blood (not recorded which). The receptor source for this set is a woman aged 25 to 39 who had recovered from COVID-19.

The CDR3 protein is CASSPDGTSHEAFF. For the CDR3, the DNA is TGTGCCAGCAGCCCCGATGGGACAAGTCATGAAGCTTTCTTT. This sequence joins TRBV9 and TRBJ1-1; TRBD1 is a possible D gene (6 bases). Trimming shortened V by 4 bases and J by 7 bases, and 17 bases separated the two germline ends. CDR1 and CDR2 (germline): SGDLS, YYNGEE. The CDR3 consists of 14 residues.

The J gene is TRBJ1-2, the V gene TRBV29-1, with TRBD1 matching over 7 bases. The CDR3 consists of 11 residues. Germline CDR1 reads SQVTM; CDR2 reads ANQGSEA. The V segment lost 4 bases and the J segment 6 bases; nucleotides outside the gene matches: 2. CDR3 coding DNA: TGCAGCGTTGTTGGGACAGATGGCTACACCTTC. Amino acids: CSVVGTDGYTF. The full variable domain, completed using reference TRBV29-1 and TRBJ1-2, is SAVISQKPSRDICQRGTSLTIQCQVDSQVTMMFWYRQQPGQSLTLIATANQGSEATYESGFVIDKFPISRPNLTFSTLTVSNMSPEDSSIYLCSVVGTDGYTFGSGTRLTVV.

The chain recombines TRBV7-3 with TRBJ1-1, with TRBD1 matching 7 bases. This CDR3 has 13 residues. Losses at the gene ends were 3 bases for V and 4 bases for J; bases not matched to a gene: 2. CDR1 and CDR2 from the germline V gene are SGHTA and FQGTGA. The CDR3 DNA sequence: TGTGCCAGCAGCTTTCAGGGGGGCACTGAAGCTTTCTTT. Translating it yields CASSFQGGTEAFF.

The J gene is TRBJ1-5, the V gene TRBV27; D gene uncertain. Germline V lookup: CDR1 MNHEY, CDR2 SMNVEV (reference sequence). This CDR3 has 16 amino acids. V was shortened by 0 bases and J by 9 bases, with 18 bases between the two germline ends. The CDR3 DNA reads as TGTGCCAGCAGTTTATCGTCACCCCACCCCACATCGCCCCAGCATTTT. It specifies CASSLSSPHPTSPQHF.

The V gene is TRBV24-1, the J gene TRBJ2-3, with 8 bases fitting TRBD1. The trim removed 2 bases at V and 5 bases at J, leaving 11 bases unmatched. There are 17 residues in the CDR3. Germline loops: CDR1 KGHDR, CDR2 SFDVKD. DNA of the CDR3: TGTGCCACCAGTGATTCCGGGACAGGAGACATGGGAGATACGCAGTATTTT. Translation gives CATSDSGTGDMGDTQYF.

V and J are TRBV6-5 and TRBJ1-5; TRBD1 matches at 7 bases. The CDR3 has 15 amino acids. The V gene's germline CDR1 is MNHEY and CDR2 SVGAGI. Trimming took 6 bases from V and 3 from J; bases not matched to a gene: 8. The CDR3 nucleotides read TGTGCCAGCAGGGCGACAGGGAATGACAATCAGCCCCAGCATTTT. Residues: CASRATGNDNQPQHF.

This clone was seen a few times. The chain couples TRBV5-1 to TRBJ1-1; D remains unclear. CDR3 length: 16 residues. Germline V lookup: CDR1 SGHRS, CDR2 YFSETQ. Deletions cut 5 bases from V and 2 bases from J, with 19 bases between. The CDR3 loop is CASRPYYGSSNTEAFF. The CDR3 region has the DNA TGCGCCAGCAGACCATATTACGGGTCATCTAACACTGAAGCTTTCTTT.

The CDR3 spells CASSQDTSGGNEQFF. The CDR3 DNA follows: TGCGCCAGCAGCCAAGATACTAGCGGGGGCAATGAGCAGTTCTTC. The chain recombines TRBV4-3 with TRBJ2-1; 11 positions agree with TRBD2. The V and J ends lost 0 bases and 6 bases, in that order; junction bases with no gene match: 1. This CDR3 has 15 amino acids. CDR1 and CDR2 (germline): LGHNA, YSLEER.

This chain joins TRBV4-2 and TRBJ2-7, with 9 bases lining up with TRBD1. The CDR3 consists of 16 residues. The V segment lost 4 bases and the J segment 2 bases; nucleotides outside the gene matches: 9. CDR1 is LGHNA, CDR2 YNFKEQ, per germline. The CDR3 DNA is TGTGCCAGCAGCCCACCACCGGGACAGGGACCCTACGAGCAGTACTTC. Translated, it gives CASSPPPGQGPYEQYF.

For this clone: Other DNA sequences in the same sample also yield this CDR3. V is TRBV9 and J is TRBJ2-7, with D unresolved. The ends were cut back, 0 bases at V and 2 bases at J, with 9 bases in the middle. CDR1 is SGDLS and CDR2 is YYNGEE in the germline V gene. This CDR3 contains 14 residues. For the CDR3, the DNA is TGTGCCAGCAGCGTAGAAGTAGGAGCCTACGAGCAGTACTTC. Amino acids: CASSVEVGAYEQYF. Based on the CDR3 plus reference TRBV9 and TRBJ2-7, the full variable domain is DSGVTQTPKHLITATGQRVTLRCSPRSGDLSVYWYQQSLDQGLQFLIQYYNGEERAKGNILERFSAQQFPDLHSELNLSSLELGDSALYFCASSVEVGAYEQYFGPGTRLTVT.

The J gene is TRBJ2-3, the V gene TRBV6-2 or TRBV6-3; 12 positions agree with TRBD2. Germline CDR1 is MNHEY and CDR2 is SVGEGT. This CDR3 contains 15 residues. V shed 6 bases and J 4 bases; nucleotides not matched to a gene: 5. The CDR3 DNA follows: TGTGCCAGCAGCCCGGGACTAGCGGGCGCAGATACGCAGTATTTT. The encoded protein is CASSPGLAGADTQYF.

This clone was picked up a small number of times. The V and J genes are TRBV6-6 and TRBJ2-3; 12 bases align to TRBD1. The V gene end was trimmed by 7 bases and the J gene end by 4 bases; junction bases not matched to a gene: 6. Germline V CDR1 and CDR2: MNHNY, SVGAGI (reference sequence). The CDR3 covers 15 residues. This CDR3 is CASNSGQGAADTQYF. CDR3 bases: TGTGCCAGCAATTCGGGACAGGGGGCCGCAGATACGCAGTATTTT.

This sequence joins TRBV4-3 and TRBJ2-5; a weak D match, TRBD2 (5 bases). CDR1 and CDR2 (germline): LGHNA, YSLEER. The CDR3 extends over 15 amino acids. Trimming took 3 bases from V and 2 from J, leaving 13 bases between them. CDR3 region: CASSQNGRGQETQYF. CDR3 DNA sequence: TGCGCCAGCAGCCAGAATGGCCGCGGGCAAGAGACCCAGTACTTC.

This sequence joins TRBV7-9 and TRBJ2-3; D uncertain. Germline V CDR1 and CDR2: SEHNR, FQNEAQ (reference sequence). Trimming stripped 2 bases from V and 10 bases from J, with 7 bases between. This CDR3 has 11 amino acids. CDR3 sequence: CASSLSPAQYF. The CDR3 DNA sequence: TGTGCCAGCAGCTTATCCCCCGCGCAGTATTTT.

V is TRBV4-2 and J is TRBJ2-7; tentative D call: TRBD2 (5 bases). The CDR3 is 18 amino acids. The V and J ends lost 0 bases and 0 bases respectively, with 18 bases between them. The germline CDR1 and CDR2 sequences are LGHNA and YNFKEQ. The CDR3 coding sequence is TGTGCCAGCAGCCAAGATTATCTGAGGGCTGTCCTCTCCTACGAGCAGTACTTC. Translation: CASSQDYLRAVLSYEQYF.

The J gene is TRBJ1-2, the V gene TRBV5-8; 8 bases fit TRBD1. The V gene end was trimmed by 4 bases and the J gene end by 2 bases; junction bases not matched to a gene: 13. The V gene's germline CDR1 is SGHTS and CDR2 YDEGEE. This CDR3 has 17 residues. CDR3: CASSRSDRAVLNYGYTF. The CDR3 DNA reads TGTGCCAGCAGCCGATCGGACAGGGCCGTTCTCAACTATGGCTACACCTTC.

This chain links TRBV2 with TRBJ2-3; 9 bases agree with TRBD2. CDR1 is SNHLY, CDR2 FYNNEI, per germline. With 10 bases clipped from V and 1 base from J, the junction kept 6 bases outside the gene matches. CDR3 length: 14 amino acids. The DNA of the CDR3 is TGTGCCACCAGACGGACTAGCGGCACAGATACGCAGTATTTT. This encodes CATRRTSGTDTQYF.

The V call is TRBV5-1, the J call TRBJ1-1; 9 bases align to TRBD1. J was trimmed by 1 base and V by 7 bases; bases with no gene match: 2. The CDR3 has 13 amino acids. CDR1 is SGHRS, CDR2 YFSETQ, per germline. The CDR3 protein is CASGTGTNTEAFF. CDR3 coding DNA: TGCGCCAGCGGGACAGGGACGAACACTGAAGCTTTCTTT. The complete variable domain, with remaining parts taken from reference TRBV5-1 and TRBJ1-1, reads KAGVTQTPRYLIKTRGQQVTLSCSPISGHRSVSWYQQTPGQGLQFLFEYFSETQRNKGNFPGRFSGRQFSNSRSEMNVSTLELGDSALYLCASGTGTNTEAFFGQGTRLTVV.

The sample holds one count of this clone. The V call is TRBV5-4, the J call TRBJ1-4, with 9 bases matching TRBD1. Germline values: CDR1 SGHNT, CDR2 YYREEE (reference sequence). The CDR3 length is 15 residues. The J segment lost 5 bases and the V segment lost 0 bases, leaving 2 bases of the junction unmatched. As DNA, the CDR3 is TGTGCCAGCAGCTTGGGACAGGGGGGAAATGAAAAACTGTTTTTT. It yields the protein CASSLGQGGNEKLFF.

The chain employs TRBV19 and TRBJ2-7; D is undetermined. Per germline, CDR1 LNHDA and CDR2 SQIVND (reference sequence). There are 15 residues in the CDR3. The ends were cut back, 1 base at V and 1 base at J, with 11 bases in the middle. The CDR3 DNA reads TGTGCCAGTAGTATAGGTTCCGATCTATCCTACGAGCAGTACTTC. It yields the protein CASSIGSDLSYEQYF.